Sequencing of this T cell receptor beta chain was carried out in a study of blood T cell repertoires in COVID-19. Background on the study: Both acute and convalescent COVID-19 samples were obtained from the United States, Italy and Spain. The analysed material was cDNA or gDNA that came from T cells, B-cell-depleted T cells, or PBMCs.

In the source study's methods: Reference gene primer amplification gave estimated nucleated cell counts. Measured with immunoSEQ multiplex PCR; TCRdb has only the in-frame clones, and not every one. V, J and clone size were drawn from that table, and D and trimming were deduced from the DNA. This table holds over 90,000 clones, over 75% found once. Looked up from germline, CDR1 is LNHNV and CDR2 is YYDKDF (reference sequence). The CDR3 runs 16 residues. J was trimmed by 0 bases and V by 4 bases; bases with no gene match: 4. This chain joins TRBV15 and TRBJ1-1; 11 nucleotides line up with TRBD1. What was sequenced was peripheral blood. This clonotype was sampled from a human donor in a cohort sampled during active COVID-19. CDR3 amino acids: CATSKDRGLVNTEAFF. The DNA for the CDR3 is TGTGCCACCAGCAAGGACAGGGGGCTGGTGAACACTGAAGCTTTCTTT.